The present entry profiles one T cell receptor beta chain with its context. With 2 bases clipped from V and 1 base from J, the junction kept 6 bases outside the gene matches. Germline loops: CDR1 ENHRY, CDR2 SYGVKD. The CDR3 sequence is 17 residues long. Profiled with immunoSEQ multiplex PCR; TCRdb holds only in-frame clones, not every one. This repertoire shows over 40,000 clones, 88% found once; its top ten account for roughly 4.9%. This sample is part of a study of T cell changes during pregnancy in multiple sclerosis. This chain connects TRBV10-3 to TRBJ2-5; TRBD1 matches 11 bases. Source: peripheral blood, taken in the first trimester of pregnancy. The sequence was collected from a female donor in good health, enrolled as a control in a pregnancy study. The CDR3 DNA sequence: TGTGCCATCAGTGAGCGGACAGGGGGCGATGGCCAAGAGACCCAGTACTTC. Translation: CAISERTGGDGQETQYF.